The clone carrying this TCR beta chain was detected many times. The time point here: sample taken at primary tumor resection. Sequencing of whole RNA from tumor, nontumor lung or frozen PBMC involved no sorting. These data originate in a study of spatial heterogeneity in lung cancer. Overall study context: Sequences of the beta chain were consistently detected in greater numbers than alpha-chain sequences.

Trimming at V came to 4 bases and at J to 13 bases, leaving 10 bases not matched to a gene. Germline V lookup: CDR1 SEHNR, CDR2 FQNEAQ (reference sequence). This CDR3 spans 13 amino acids. TCRdb reanalysed the 5' RACE reads using MiXCR and keeps one entry per CDR3 protein. This sample has 48,000 or so distinct CDR3 sequences, with 5.3% found just once. The genes are TRBV7-9 and TRBJ1-2; 9 nucleotides line up with TRBD1. The specimen comprised PBMCs, sampled at surgery. This sequence originates from a male donor with early-stage non-small cell lung cancer. CDR3 protein: CASSWSETGGVTF. In DNA form, the CDR3 reads TGTGCCAGCAGCTGGAGCGAGACAGGGGGGGTCACCTTC.